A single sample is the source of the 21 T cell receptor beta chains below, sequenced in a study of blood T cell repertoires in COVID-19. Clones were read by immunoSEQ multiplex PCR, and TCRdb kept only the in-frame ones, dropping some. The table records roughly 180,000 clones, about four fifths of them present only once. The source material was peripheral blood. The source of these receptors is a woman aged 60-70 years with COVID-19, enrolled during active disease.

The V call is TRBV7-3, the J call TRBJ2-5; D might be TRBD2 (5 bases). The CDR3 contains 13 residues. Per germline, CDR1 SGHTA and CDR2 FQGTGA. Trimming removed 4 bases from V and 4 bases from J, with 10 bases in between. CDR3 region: CASSSIRGETQYF. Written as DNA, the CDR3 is TGTGCCAGCAGCTCCATACGGGGAGAGACCCAGTACTTC.

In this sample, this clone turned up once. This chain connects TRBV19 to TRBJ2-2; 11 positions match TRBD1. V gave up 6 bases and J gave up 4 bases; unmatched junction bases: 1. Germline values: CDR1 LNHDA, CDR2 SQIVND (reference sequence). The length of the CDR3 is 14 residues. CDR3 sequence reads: CASRGQGGTGELFF. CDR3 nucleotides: TGTGCCAGTAGGGGACAGGGGGGCACCGGGGAGCTGTTTTTT.

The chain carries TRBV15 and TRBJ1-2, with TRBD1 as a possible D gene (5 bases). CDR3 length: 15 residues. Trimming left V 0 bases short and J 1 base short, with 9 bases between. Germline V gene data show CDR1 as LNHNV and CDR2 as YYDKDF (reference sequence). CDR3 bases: TGTGCCACCAGCAGAGACCCCGGGGGTAACTATGGCTACACCTTC. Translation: CATSRDPGGNYGYTF.

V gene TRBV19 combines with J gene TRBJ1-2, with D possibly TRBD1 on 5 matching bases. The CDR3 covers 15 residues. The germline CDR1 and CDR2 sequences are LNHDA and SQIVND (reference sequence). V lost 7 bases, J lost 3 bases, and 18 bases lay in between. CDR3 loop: CASTVDRGGDYGYTF. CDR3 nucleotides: TGTGCCAGTACCGTCGATCGTGGGGGGGACTATGGCTACACCTTC.

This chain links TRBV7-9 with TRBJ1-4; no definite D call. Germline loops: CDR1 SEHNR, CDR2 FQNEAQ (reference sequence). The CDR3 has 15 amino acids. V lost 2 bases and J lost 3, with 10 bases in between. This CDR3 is CASSLRGDANEKLFF. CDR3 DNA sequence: TGTGCCAGCAGCTTAAGAGGCGATGCTAATGAAAAACTGTTTTTT.

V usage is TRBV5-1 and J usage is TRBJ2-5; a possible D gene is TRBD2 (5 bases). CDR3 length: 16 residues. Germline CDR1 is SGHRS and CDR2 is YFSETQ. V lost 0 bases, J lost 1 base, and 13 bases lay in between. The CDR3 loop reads CASSLAGRGTQETQYF. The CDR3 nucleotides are TGCGCCAGCAGCTTGGCCGGTCGGGGAACCCAAGAGACCCAGTACTTC. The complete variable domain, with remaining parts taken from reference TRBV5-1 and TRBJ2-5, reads KAGVTQTPRYLIKTRGQQVTLSCSPISGHRSVSWYQQTPGQGLQFLFEYFSETQRNKGNFPGRFSGRQFSNSRSEMNVSTLELGDSALYLCASSLAGRGTQETQYFGPGTRLLVL.

CDR3 sequence (DNA): TGTGCCAGCAGCCAGGCTTCCGGACTAGCGGGAAGGAATGAGCAGTTCTTC. Residues: CASSQASGLAGRNEQFF. This sequence joins TRBV3-1 (or the pseudogene TRBV3-2) and TRBJ2-1; 12 bases map to TRBD2. Germline CDR1 is LGHDT and CDR2 is YNNKEL (reference sequence). The CDR3 is 17 residues long. V trimming: 3 bases; J trimming: 7 bases; junction bases outside the gene matches: 10.

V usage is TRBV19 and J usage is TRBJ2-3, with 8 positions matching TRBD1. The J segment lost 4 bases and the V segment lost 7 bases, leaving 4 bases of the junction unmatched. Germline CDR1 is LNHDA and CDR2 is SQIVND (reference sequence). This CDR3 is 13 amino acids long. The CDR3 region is CASMDRVSDTQYF. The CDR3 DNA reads TGTGCCAGTATGGACAGGGTCTCAGATACGCAGTATTTT.

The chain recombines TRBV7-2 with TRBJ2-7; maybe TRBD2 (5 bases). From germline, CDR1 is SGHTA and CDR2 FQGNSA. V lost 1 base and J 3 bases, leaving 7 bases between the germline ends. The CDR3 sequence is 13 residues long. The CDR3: CASSLVEGYEQYF. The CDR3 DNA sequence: TGTGCCAGCAGCTTAGTCGAGGGCTACGAGCAGTACTTC.

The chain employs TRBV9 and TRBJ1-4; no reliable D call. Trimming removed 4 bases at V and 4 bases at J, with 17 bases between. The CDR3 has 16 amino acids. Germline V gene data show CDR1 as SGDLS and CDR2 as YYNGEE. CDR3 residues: CASSTKVWRLNEKLFF. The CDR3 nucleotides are TGTGCCAGCAGCACCAAGGTTTGGCGACTTAATGAAAAACTGTTTTTT.

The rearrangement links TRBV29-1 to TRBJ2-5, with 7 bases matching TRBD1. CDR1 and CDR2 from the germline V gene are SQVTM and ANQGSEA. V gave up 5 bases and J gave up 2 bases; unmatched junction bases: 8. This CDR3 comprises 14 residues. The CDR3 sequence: CSVPGTALQETQYF. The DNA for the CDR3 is TGCAGCGTTCCCGGGACAGCCCTGCAAGAGACCCAGTACTTC.

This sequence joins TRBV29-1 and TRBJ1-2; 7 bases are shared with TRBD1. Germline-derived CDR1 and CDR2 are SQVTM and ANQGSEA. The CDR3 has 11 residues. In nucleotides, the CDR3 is TGCTCGACAGGGTCTAACTATGGCTACACCTTC. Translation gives CSTGSNYGYTF.

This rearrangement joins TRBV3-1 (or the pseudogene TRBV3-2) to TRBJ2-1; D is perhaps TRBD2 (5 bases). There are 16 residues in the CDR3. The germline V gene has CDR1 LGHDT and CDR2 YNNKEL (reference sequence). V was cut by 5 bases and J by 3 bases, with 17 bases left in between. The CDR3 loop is CASSSQASGGYNEQFF. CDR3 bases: TGTGCCAGCAGCTCCCAGGCGAGCGGAGGCTACAATGAGCAGTTCTTC.

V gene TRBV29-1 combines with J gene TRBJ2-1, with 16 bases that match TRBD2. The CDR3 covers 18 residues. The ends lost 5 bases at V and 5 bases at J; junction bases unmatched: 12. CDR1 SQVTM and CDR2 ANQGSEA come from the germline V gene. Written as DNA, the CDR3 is TGCAGCGTTACCATTCTGGGACTAGCGGGAGGGGCTGACAATGAGCAGTTCTTC. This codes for CSVTILGLAGGADNEQFF.

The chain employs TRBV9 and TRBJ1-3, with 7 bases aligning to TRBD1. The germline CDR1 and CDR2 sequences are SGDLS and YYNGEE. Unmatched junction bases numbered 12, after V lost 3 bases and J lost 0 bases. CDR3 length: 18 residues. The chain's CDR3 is CASSATSQGGTSGNTIYF. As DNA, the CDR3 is TGTGCCAGCAGCGCCACTTCGCAGGGGGGCACCTCTGGAAACACCATATATTTT.

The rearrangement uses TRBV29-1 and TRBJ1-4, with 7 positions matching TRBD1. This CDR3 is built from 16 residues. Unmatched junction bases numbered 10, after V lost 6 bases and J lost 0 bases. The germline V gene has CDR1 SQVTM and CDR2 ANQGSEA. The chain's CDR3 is CSVARGVGATNEKLFF. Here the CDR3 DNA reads TGCAGCGTCGCCAGGGGGGTGGGGGCAACTAATGAAAAACTGTTTTTT.

CDR3 protein: CSVDSVQETQYF. CDR3 DNA: TGCAGCGTTGACAGCGTACAAGAGACCCAGTACTTC. The chain combines TRBV29-1 with TRBJ2-5; D remains unclear. The germline gives CDR1 SQVTM, CDR2 ANQGSEA. The CDR3 totals 12 residues. Trimming cost V 3 bases and J 2 bases, with 7 bases left between them.

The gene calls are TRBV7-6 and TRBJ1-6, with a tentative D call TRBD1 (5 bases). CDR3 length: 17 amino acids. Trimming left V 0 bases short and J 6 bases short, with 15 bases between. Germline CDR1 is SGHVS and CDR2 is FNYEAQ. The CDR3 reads CASSLAGGRRGNSPLHF. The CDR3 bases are TGTGCCAGCAGCTTAGCGGGGGGGAGAAGGGGTAATTCACCCCTCCACTTT.

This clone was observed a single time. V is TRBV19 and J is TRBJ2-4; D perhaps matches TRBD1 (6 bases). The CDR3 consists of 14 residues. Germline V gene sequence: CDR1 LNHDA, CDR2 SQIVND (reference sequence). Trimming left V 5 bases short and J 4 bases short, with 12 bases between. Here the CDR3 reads CASSGSRGKNIQYF. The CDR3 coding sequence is TGTGCCAGTAGTGGAAGTAGGGGGAAAAACATTCAGTACTTC.

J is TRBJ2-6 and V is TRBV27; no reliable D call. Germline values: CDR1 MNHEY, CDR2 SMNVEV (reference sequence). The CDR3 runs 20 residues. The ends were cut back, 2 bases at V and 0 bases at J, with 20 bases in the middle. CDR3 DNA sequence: TGTGCCAGCAGTTTACTCCCCGTGGATCCTAGTTTCTCTGGGGCCAACGTCCTGACTTTC. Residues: CASSLLPVDPSFSGANVLTF.

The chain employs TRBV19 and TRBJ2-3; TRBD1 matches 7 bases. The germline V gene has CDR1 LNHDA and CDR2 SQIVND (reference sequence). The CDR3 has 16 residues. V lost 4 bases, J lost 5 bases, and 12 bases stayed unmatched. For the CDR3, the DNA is TGTGCCAGTAGTACCTCCTCCGGGACAGAGTTAGATACGCAGTATTTT. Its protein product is CASSTSSGTELDTQYF.